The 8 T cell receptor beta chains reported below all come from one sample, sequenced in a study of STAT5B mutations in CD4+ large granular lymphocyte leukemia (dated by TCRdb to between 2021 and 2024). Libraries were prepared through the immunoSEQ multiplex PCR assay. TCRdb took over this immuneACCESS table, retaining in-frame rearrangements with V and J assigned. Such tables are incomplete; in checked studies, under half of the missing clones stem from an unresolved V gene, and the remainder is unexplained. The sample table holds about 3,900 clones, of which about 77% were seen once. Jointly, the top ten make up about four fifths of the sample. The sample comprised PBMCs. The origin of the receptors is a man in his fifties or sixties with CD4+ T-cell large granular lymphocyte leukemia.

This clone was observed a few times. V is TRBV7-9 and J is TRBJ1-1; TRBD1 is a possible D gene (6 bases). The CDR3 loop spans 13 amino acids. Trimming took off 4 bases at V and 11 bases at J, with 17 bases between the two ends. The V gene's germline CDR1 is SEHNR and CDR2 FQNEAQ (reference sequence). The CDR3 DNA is TGTGCCAGCAGCTCCCAGACAGGCCGGTGGGCTTTCTTT. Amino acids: CASSSQTGRWAFF.

CDR3 nucleotide sequence: TGTGCCAGCAGCGACGGGGGCGCGGAGACCCAGTACTTC. It is translated as CASSDGGAETQYF. V gene TRBV9 combines with J gene TRBJ2-5, with D perhaps matching TRBD1 or TRBD2 (6 bases each). This CDR3 region has 13 residues. The germline CDR1 and CDR2 sequences are SGDLS and YYNGEE. V was pared by 3 bases and J by 5 bases, with 11 bases between.

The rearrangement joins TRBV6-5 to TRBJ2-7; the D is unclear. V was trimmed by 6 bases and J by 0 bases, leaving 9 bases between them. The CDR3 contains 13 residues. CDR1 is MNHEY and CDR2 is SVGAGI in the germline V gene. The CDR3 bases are TGTGCCAGCAGAGACTCAGCCTCCTACGAGCAGTACTTC. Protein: CASRDSASYEQYF.

The CDR3 region is CASSPDGYTGELFF. DNA of the CDR3: TGTGCCAGCAGCCCGGACGGCTACACCGGGGAGCTGTTTTTT. V is TRBV11-3 and J is TRBJ2-2, with D uncertain. Germline assignment: CDR1 SGHNT and CDR2 YENEEA. The CDR3 has 14 amino acids. Deletions cut 5 bases from V and 3 bases from J, with 10 bases between.

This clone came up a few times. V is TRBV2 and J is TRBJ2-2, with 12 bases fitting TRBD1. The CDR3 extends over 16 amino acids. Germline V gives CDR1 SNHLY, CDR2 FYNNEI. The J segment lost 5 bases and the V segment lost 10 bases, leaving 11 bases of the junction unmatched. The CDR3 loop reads CAIAGTGGAVTGELFF. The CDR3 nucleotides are TGTGCCATCGCTGGGACAGGGGGCGCGGTGACCGGGGAGCTGTTTTTT.

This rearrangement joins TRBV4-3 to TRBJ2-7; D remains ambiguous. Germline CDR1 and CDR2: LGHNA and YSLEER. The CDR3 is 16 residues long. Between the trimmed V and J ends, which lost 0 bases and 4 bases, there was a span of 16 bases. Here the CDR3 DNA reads TGCGCCAGCAGCCAAGATTTAACAGCGAGCGTTTACGAGCAGTACTTC. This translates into CASSQDLTASVYEQYF.

CDR3: CAISSGPNTGELFF. The CDR3 nucleotides are TGTGCCATCAGTAGCGGACCGAACACCGGGGAGCTGTTTTTT. This chain links TRBV10-3 with TRBJ2-2; D is perhaps TRBD2 (5 bases). The V gene's germline CDR1 is ENHRY and CDR2 SYGVKD. The V end lost 5 bases, the J end lost 0 bases, and 7 bases lay between the germline ends. This CDR3 region has 14 residues.

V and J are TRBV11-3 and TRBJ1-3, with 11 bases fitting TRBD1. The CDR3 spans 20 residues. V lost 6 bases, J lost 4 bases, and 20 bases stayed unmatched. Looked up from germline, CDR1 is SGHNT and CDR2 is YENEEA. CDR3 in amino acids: CASSQKGQGAVEFLGNTIYF. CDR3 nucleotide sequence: TGTGCCAGCAGTCAAAAAGGACAGGGGGCTGTAGAGTTTCTGGGAAACACCATATATTTT.